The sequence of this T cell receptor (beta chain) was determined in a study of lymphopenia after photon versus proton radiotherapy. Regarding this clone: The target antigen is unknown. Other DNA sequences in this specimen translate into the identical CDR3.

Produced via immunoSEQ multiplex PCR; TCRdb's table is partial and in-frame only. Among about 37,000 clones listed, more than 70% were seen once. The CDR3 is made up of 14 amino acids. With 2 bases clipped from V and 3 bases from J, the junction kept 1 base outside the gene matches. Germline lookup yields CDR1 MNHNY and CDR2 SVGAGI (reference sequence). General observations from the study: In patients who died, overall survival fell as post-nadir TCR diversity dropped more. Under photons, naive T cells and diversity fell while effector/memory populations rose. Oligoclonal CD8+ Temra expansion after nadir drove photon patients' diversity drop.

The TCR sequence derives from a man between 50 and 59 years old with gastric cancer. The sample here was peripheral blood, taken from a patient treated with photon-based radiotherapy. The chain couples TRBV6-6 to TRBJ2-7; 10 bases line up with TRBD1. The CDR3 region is CASSYRTGGYEQYF. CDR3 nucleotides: TGTGCCAGCAGTTACAGGACAGGGGGCTACGAGCAGTACTTC.